The 11 T cell receptor beta chains given below trace back to one sample, sequenced in a study of regulatory T cells in long-lasting Graves disease. Arm-PCR with iRepertoire HTBI primers amplified the CDR3 regions for these TCR beta libraries. One entry per CDR3 protein results from TCRdb running MiXCR on the multiplex PCR reads. The table lists some 220,000 distinct CDR3 sequences, less than 20% of them singletons, with 10% to 15% in the top ten. Stated time point: newly diagnosed GD, antithyroid drugs for less than 3 months. PBMC RNA was the source of the TCR library. These data were also filed under a second study, of T cells in Graves' hyperthyroidism and ophthalmopathy.

The starting material was peripheral blood mononuclear cells (PBMCs), obtained at new diagnosis, from a patient treated with antithyroid drugs. These receptor sequences come from a woman aged 25 to 39 with Graves disease.

In this sample, this clonotype turned up many times. The chain is built from TRBV7-2 and TRBJ2-5; no reliable D call. The V and J ends lost 2 bases and 1 base respectively, with 14 bases between them. This CDR3 contains 16 residues. Per the germline V gene, CDR1 is SGHTA and CDR2 is FQGNSA. Written as DNA, the CDR3 is TGTGCCAGCAGCTTATTTCGTGGGCCGCCCCAAGAGACCCAGTACTTC. This translates into CASSLFRGPPQETQYF. Full variable domain (remainder filled in from reference TRBV7-2 and TRBJ2-5): GAGVSQSPSNKVTEKGKDVELRCDPISGHTALYWYRQSLGQGLEFLIYFQGNSAPDKSGLPSDRFSAERTGGSVSTLTIQRTQQEDSAVYLCASSLFRGPPQETQYFGPGTRLLVL.

This clonotype was counted only a few times. The V gene is TRBV7-9, the J gene TRBJ1-4, with TRBD1 matching over 10 bases. This CDR3 has 15 residues. Trimming cost V 7 bases and J 7 bases; bases outside gene matches: 9. Germline CDR1 reads SEHNR; CDR2 reads FQNEAQ (reference sequence). Here the CDR3 reads CASTPRGQGFEKLFF. DNA for the CDR3: TGTGCCAGCACCCCCCGGGGACAGGGGTTTGAAAAACTGTTTTTT.

This clonotype appeared many times. The J gene is TRBJ1-1, the V gene TRBV2; D is ambiguous. This CDR3 comprises 13 residues. Trimming stripped 10 bases from V and 3 bases from J, with 15 bases between. The germline gives CDR1 SNHLY, CDR2 FYNNEI. The CDR3 nucleotides read TGTGCCATTCGCGGCAACAGCCACACTGAAGCTTTCTTT. It codes for CAIRGNSHTEAFF.

This clonotype was recorded many times. The chain recombines TRBV5-1 with TRBJ1-6; D unclear. Germline V gene sequence: CDR1 SGHRS, CDR2 YFSETQ. This CDR3 spans 14 amino acids. V was pared by 0 bases and J by 10 bases, with 11 bases between. In nucleotides, the CDR3 is TGCGCCAGCAGCTTGGAGTCAACCCGATCACCCCTCCACTTT. It yields the protein CASSLESTRSPLHF.

A few counts support this clonotype. The chain is built from TRBV6-2 or TRBV6-3 and TRBJ2-3; D uncertain. Germline V gene sequence: CDR1 MNHEY, CDR2 SVGEGT. This CDR3 comprises 14 residues. Between the trimmed V and J ends, which lost 5 bases and 0 bases, there was a span of 9 bases. CDR3 sequence reads: CASSELFSTDTQYF. As DNA, the CDR3 is TGTGCCAGCAGTGAACTCTTTAGCACAGATACGCAGTATTTT.

This clonotype has ten or more counts. The V gene is TRBV11-2, the J gene TRBJ1-1; TRBD1 might be the D (5 bases). Looked up from germline, CDR1 is SGHAT and CDR2 is FQNNGV. The germline V and J ends were trimmed by 1 base and 8 bases, with 17 bases remaining between them. This CDR3 is built from 15 residues. The DNA of the CDR3 is TGTGCCAGCAGCTTAGTCGCAGGGAGCTGGTCGGAAGCTTTCTTT. Residues: CASSLVAGSWSEAFF.

This clonotype came up many times. This chain uses TRBV30 with TRBJ1-1; D is perhaps TRBD1 (5 bases). Germline-derived CDR1 and CDR2 are GTSNPN and SVGIG (reference sequence). Between the trimmed V and J ends, which lost 2 bases and 0 bases, there was a span of 10 bases. The CDR3 sequence is 14 residues long. The CDR3 sequence: CAWSYTGMNTEAFF. Written as DNA, the CDR3 is TGTGCCTGGAGTTATACAGGAATGAACACTGAAGCTTTCTTT.

This clonotype was picked up many times. The chain links TRBV3-1 to TRBJ1-1, with a possible D match to TRBD1 (5 bases). The CDR3 consists of 14 residues. CDR1 and CDR2 from the germline V gene are LGHDT and YNNKEL (reference sequence). V lost 0 bases to trimming and J lost 6 bases, with 11 bases between them. Written as DNA, the CDR3 is TGTGCCAGCAGCCAAGATTTAGCAGGGTCTGAAGCTTTCTTT. This translates into CASSQDLAGSEAFF. The full variable domain, with the rest looked up from reference TRBV3-1 and TRBJ1-1, is DTAVSQTPKYLVTQMGNDKSIKCEQNLGHDTMYWYKQDSKKFLKIMFSYNNKELIINETVPNRFSPKSPDKAHLNLHINSLELGDSAVYFCASSQDLAGSEAFFGQGTRLTVV.

This chain joins TRBV20-1 and TRBJ2-3; D may be TRBD2 (6 bases). Germline-derived CDR1 and CDR2 are DFQATT and SNEGSKA (reference sequence). V was shortened by 5 bases and J by 4 bases, with 10 bases between the two germline ends. This CDR3 has 12 amino acids. CDR3 in amino acids: CSADRGADTQYF. CDR3 DNA sequence: TGCAGTGCTGACCGCGGGGCAGATACGCAGTATTTT.

The chain recombines TRBV3-1 with TRBJ1-2; TRBD1 might be the D (5 bases). Trimming removed 10 bases at V and 8 bases at J, with 14 bases between. Germline V gene data show CDR1 as LGHDT and CDR2 as YNNKEL (reference sequence). There are 11 residues in the CDR3. The CDR3 protein is CANTQWDGYTF. DNA for the CDR3: TGTGCCAACACCCAGTGGGACGGCTACACCTTC.

The chain combines TRBV3-1 with TRBJ2-1, with 10 bases lining up with TRBD1. Germline V CDR1 and CDR2: LGHDT, YNNKEL (reference sequence). Unmatched junction bases numbered 5, after V lost 4 bases and J lost 5 bases. The CDR3 has 15 residues. The CDR3 nucleotides read TGTGCCAGCAGCCCTTTGGGACAGGGGCACAATGAGCAGTTCTTC. It yields the protein CASSPLGQGHNEQFF.